This TCR beta chain was captured by sequencing in a study of lymphopenia after photon versus proton radiotherapy. The assay was immunoSEQ multiplex PCR, and TCRdb's table has in-frame clones only and misses some. The repertoire holds 160,000 or so clones, with about 88% as singletons. Trimming pared 7 bases from V and 4 bases from J, leaving 9 bases between. Germline loops: CDR1 LNHDA, CDR2 SQIVND (reference sequence). The CDR3 is 12 amino acids. Points from the study as a whole: Proton therapy kept repertoires fairly stable, unlike photons, which gained effector/memory cells. Oligoclonal CD8+ Temra expansion after nadir drove photon patients' diversity drop. Larger post-nadir TCR diversity loss correlated inversely with survival in deceased patients.

Worth noting for this clone: Its antigen is still unknown.

The sample here was peripheral blood, taken from a patient treated with photon-based radiotherapy. The chain carries TRBV19 and TRBJ2-3; D is unresolved. The TCR originated in a man between 50 and 59 years old with gastric cancer. The CDR3 reads CASISEADTQYF. CDR3 DNA sequence: TGTGCCAGTATCTCAGAAGCAGATACGCAGTATTTT.